A single sample is the source of the 11 T cell receptor beta chains below, sequenced in a study of control samples from healthy donors and cancer patients. The table came from immunoSEQ multiplex PCR; TCRdb's copy has only in-frame clones and leaves some out. The sample comprises about 150,000 clones, about 89% of which are singletons, and over 4.5% rests with the top ten. Material: blood. All receptors come from a man aged 25 to 40 in good health.

The V and J genes are TRBV6-5 and TRBJ2-5; D might be TRBD2 (6 bases). The V gene's germline CDR1 is MNHEY and CDR2 SVGAGI. V lost 4 bases, J lost 5 bases, and 17 bases lay in between. This CDR3 spans 15 amino acids. This CDR3 is CASSLGVAAVETQYF. The CDR3 DNA follows: TGTGCCAGCAGTTTGGGTGTAGCGGCGGTGGAGACCCAGTACTTC.

This clone was observed a handful of times. The chain couples TRBV5-1 to TRBJ1-6; 9 positions agree with TRBD1. V gave up 2 bases and J gave up 2 bases; unmatched junction bases: 2. The germline CDR1 and CDR2 sequences are SGHRS and YFSETQ. CDR3 length: 16 amino acids. CDR3 amino acids: CASSFRTGAYNSPLHF. The CDR3 coding sequence is TGCGCCAGCAGCTTCCGGACAGGGGCCTATAATTCACCCCTCCACTTT. Filled out from reference TRBV5-1 and TRBJ1-6, the complete variable domain reads KAGVTQTPRYLIKTRGQQVTLSCSPISGHRSVSWYQQTPGQGLQFLFEYFSETQRNKGNFPGRFSGRQFSNSRSEMNVSTLELGDSALYLCASSFRTGAYNSPLHFGNGTRLTVT.

The chain is built from TRBV5-6 and TRBJ2-1, with D uncertain. Germline V gene sequence: CDR1 SGHDT, CDR2 YYEEEE. Trimming pared 2 bases from V and 8 bases from J, leaving 5 bases between. The CDR3 totals 11 residues. DNA for the CDR3: TGTGCCAGCAGCTTACGGCATGAGCAGTTCTTC. This sequence encodes CASSLRHEQFF.

The chain joins TRBV6-6 to TRBJ2-3; D remains unclear. Germline loops: CDR1 MNHNY, CDR2 SVGAGI (reference sequence). Deletions cut 10 bases from V and 0 bases from J, with 14 bases between. The CDR3 sequence is 14 residues long. CDR3 DNA: TGTGCCACGGGCGCATTTCCTAGCACAGATACGCAGTATTTT. Translating gives CATGAFPSTDTQYF.

The V call is TRBV24-1, the J call TRBJ2-2; no clear D gene. Germline CDR1 reads KGHDR; CDR2 reads SFDVKD. This CDR3 is built from 14 residues. Trimming removed 4 bases at V and 5 bases at J, with 10 bases between. The CDR3 protein is CATSEVLGTGELFF. The CDR3 nucleotides are TGTGCCACCAGTGAAGTCCTAGGGACCGGGGAGCTGTTTTTT.

CDR3 bases: TGTGCCACCCGAGCAGGTCGTACGGAGACCCAGTACTTC. Translation: CATRAGRTETQYF. The gene calls are TRBV15 and TRBJ2-5, with unresolved D. Between the trimmed V and J ends, which lost 8 bases and 5 bases, there was a span of 15 bases. CDR3 size: 13 residues. Per the germline V gene, CDR1 is LNHNV and CDR2 is YYDKDF (reference sequence).

The chain joins TRBV20-1 to TRBJ2-5; the match to TRBD1 covers 8 bases. The trim removed 3 bases at V and 4 bases at J, leaving 7 bases unmatched. This CDR3 comprises 14 residues. The germline V gene has CDR1 DFQATT and CDR2 SNEGSKA (reference sequence). The CDR3 here is CSASSTTGGETQYF. CDR3 nucleotides: TGCAGTGCTAGTTCTACAACAGGGGGAGAGACCCAGTACTTC.

The chain uses TRBV19 and TRBJ1-3; D remains ambiguous. With 5 bases removed from V and 2 bases from J, the gap between germline ends came to 13 bases. Germline CDR1 LNHDA, CDR2 SQIVND (reference sequence). The CDR3 runs 15 residues. DNA of the CDR3: TGTGCCAGTAGTCCCCTTTGGACTGCTGGAAACACCATATATTTT. Protein product: CASSPLWTAGNTIYF.

The chain joins TRBV29-1 to TRBJ2-5; no clear D gene. From germline, CDR1 is SQVTM and CDR2 ANQGSEA. The germline V and J ends were trimmed by 3 bases and 4 bases, with 12 bases remaining between them. The CDR3 runs to 13 residues. CDR3 sequence reads: CSVDVRFSETQYF. The CDR3 DNA follows: TGCAGCGTTGACGTCAGGTTTTCAGAGACCCAGTACTTC.

This clone has a single count. The chain links TRBV18 to TRBJ2-7, with unresolved D. Germline V gene data show CDR1 as KGHSH and CDR2 as LQKENI. V was pared by 2 bases and J by 4 bases, with 3 bases between. The CDR3 has 11 residues. The chain's CDR3 is CASSPLYEQYF. The CDR3 DNA reads TGTGCCAGCTCACCATTATACGAGCAGTACTTC.

The chain uses TRBV19 and TRBJ2-7; the D gene could be TRBD1 or TRBD2 (5 bases each). Trimming took 5 bases from V and 1 from J, leaving 15 bases between them. The CDR3 has 15 amino acids. In germline, CDR1 is LNHDA, CDR2 SQIVND (reference sequence). This chain's CDR3 is CASSPGTSRSYEQYF. In DNA, the CDR3 is TGTGCCAGTAGTCCTGGGACCTCTCGGTCCTACGAGCAGTACTTC.